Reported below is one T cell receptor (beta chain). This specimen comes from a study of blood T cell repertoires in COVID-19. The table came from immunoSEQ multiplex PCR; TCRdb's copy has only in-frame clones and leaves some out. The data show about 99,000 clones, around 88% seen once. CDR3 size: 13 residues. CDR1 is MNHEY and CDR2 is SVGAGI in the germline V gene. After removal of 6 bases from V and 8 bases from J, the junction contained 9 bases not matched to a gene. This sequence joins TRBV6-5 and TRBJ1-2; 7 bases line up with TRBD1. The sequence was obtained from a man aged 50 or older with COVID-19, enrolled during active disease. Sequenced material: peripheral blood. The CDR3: CASSETGKGGYTF. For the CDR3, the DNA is TGTGCCAGCAGCGAGACAGGGAAGGGAGGCTACACCTTC.